Following are 18 T cell receptor beta chains from one sample sequenced in a study of cytomegalovirus exposure and HLA in healthy donors. The PCR used 60 Vbeta and 13 Jbeta primers. Clones were sequenced by immunoSEQ multiplex PCR, and TCRdb holds only the in-frame ones, with some missing. The table has under 250,000 clones, roughly 80% seen once. Sequencing was performed on PBMCs. The receptors stem from a woman in her 30s in good health and CMV-seronegative.

V and J are TRBV14 and TRBJ2-3; D remains unclear. V was pared by 1 base and J by 2 bases, with 7 bases between. The CDR3 covers 14 residues. Germline V gene data show CDR1 as SGHDN and CDR2 as FVKESK. The CDR3, as DNA: TGTGCCAGCAGCCAAGTAGCTAACACAGATACGCAGTATTTT. Translating it yields CASSQVANTDTQYF. Full variable domain (outside the CDR3, taken from reference TRBV14 and TRBJ2-3): EAGVTQFPSHSVIEKGQTVTLRCDPISGHDNLYWYRRVMGKEIKFLLHFVKESKQDESGMPNNRFLAERTGGTYSTLKVQPAELEDSGVYFCASSQVANTDTQYFGPGTRLTVL.

This rearrangement joins TRBV10-2 to TRBJ2-7; 8 bases are a match to TRBD2. There are 14 residues in the CDR3. Germline values: CDR1 WSHSY, CDR2 SAAADI. The V and J ends lost 2 bases and 2 bases, in that order; junction bases with no gene match: 2. The CDR3 nucleotides read TGCGCCAGCAGTGAGACGGGACTAGCCTACGAGCAGTACTTC. It codes for CASSETGLAYEQYF.

The sample holds a few counts of this clone. The chain uses TRBV4-1 and TRBJ2-1; TRBD2 matches 13 bases. Trimming cost V 3 bases and J 8 bases; bases outside gene matches: 7. The CDR3 loop spans 16 amino acids. CDR1 and CDR2 from the germline V gene are MGHRA and YSYEKL. CDR3 nucleotide sequence: TGCGCCAGCAGCCAGGACGGGACTAGCGGGATGTATGAGCAGTTCTTC. As protein: CASSQDGTSGMYEQFF.

This clone was detected only a few times. The CDR3 reads CASSQLYSGANVLTF. As DNA, the CDR3 is TGTGCCAGCAGCCAACTGTACTCTGGGGCCAACGTCCTGACTTTC. The chain links TRBV14 to TRBJ2-6; D unclear. The V gene's germline CDR1 is SGHDN and CDR2 FVKESK. The CDR3 has 15 amino acids. The ends were cut back, 2 bases at V and 0 bases at J, with 5 bases in the middle.

The gene calls are TRBV6-4 and TRBJ2-2; no firm D call. In germline, CDR1 is MRHNA, CDR2 SNTAGT. The CDR3 length is 14 residues. Deletions cut 2 bases from V and 0 bases from J, with 4 bases between. CDR3 sequence: CASSDQSNTGELFF. The DNA of the CDR3 is TGTGCCAGCAGTGACCAGTCGAACACCGGGGAGCTGTTTTTT.

The chain has TRBV18 and TRBJ2-1; TRBD2 might be the D (6 bases). Germline lookup yields CDR1 KGHSH and CDR2 LQKENI. CDR3 length equals 12 residues. Deletions cut 2 bases from V and 9 bases from J, with 8 bases between. The CDR3 sequence is CASSPKGGEQFF. The DNA of the CDR3 is TGTGCCAGCTCACCAAAGGGAGGTGAGCAGTTCTTC.

The chain recombines TRBV28 with TRBJ2-7; 7 bases match TRBD1. Per the germline V gene, CDR1 is MDHEN and CDR2 is SYDVKM. The CDR3 covers 15 residues. The V gene end was trimmed by 7 bases and the J gene end by 4 bases; junction bases not matched to a gene: 13. CDR3 sequence: CASTSPLDRAYEQYF. The CDR3 DNA reads as TGTGCCAGCACCTCTCCCTTAGACAGGGCGTACGAGCAGTACTTC.

This rearrangement joins TRBV30 to TRBJ2-1; 7 bases map to TRBD1. V shed 2 bases and J 8 bases; nucleotides not matched to a gene: 15. Germline V gives CDR1 GTSNPN, CDR2 SVGIG (reference sequence). This CDR3 is 16 amino acids long. The CDR3 DNA sequence: TGTGCCTGGAGTCCCTCGGCTACGTACAGGGGCCATGAGCAGTTCTTC. This sequence encodes CAWSPSATYRGHEQFF.

The chain carries TRBV28 and TRBJ1-4; 10 bases line up with TRBD1. Trimming cost V 5 bases and J 15 bases; bases outside gene matches: 18. The CDR3 runs to 16 residues. Germline CDR1 MDHEN, CDR2 SYDVKM. The chain's CDR3 is CASSPYGTGDSWLVFF. For the CDR3, the DNA is TGTGCCAGCAGTCCATACGGGACAGGGGACTCTTGGCTGGTGTTTTTT.

This clone was recorded a few times. The V gene is TRBV7-6, the J gene TRBJ1-5; perhaps TRBD1 as D (6 bases). CDR3 length: 15 residues. The ends were cut back, 5 bases at V and 4 bases at J, with 15 bases in the middle. Looked up from germline, CDR1 is SGHVS and CDR2 is FNYEAQ. CDR3 DNA: TGTGCCAGCAGCCCCCGCGGGGGCCTAAATCAGCCCCAGCATTTT. Encoded protein: CASSPRGGLNQPQHF.

Here the CDR3 reads CASRLGTGGLTEAFF. The CDR3 nucleotides are TGTGCCAGTAGGCTCGGGACAGGGGGCCTCACTGAAGCTTTCTTT. V gene TRBV19 combines with J gene TRBJ1-1; 12 nucleotides line up with TRBD1. With V trimmed by 6 bases and J by 4 bases, 6 bases remained unmatched. The length of the CDR3 is 15 residues. Germline-derived CDR1 and CDR2 are LNHDA and SQIVND (reference sequence).

The gene calls are TRBV7-7 and TRBJ2-7, with 8 bases matching TRBD1. Germline values: CDR1 SSHAT, CDR2 FNYEAQ (reference sequence). Unmatched junction bases numbered 4, after V lost 4 bases and J lost 5 bases. There are 13 residues in the CDR3. This CDR3 reads CASSSGQDDEQYF. The CDR3 DNA is TGTGCCAGCAGCTCGGGACAGGATGACGAGCAGTACTTC.

This clone was seen a single time. The J gene is TRBJ2-1, the V gene TRBV6-1; unclear D gene. This CDR3 has 13 residues. V was cut by 4 bases and J by 4 bases, with 8 bases left in between. Germline CDR1 and CDR2: MNHNS and SASEGT. The CDR3: CASSVRQYNEQFF. The CDR3 DNA follows: TGTGCCAGCAGTGTCAGGCAGTACAATGAGCAGTTCTTC.

This clone was found a few times. The gene calls are TRBV5-1 and TRBJ2-6; D is ambiguous. CDR3 length: 16 residues. Germline V gene sequence: CDR1 SGHRS, CDR2 YFSETQ. The germline V and J ends were trimmed by 0 bases and 0 bases, with 7 bases remaining between them. DNA for the CDR3: TGCGCCAGCAGCTTGGTTATGAGCTCTGGGGCCAACGTCCTGACTTTC. Amino acids: CASSLVMSSGANVLTF.

This chain joins TRBV6-1 and TRBJ2-1; 10 bases are a match to TRBD2. This CDR3 contains 20 residues. Per germline, CDR1 MNHNS and CDR2 SASEGT. The J segment lost 3 bases and the V segment lost 2 bases, leaving 16 bases of the junction unmatched. This CDR3 is CASSELVLAGSTSGYNEQFF. CDR3 bases: TGTGCCAGCAGTGAATTAGTACTAGCGGGGTCCACCTCGGGCTACAATGAGCAGTTCTTC.

The CDR3 spells CASSSDRDQPQHF. The CDR3 DNA reads TGTGCCAGCAGTTCTGACAGGGATCAGCCCCAGCATTTT. This chain connects TRBV6-1 to TRBJ1-5; 7 bases are shared with TRBD1. The ends lost 5 bases at V and 5 bases at J; junction bases unmatched: 3. The CDR3 runs to 13 residues. The germline V gene has CDR1 MNHNS and CDR2 SASEGT.

V is TRBV19 and J is TRBJ2-1, with D perhaps TRBD2 (5 bases). The CDR3 totals 15 residues. Germline V gives CDR1 LNHDA, CDR2 SQIVND (reference sequence). With 6 bases removed from V and 4 bases from J, the gap between germline ends came to 16 bases. CDR3 nucleotides: TGTGCCAGTAGGCCGCTTAGAGGGATTTACAATGAGCAGTTCTTC. Amino acid sequence: CASRPLRGIYNEQFF.

V and J are TRBV2 and TRBJ2-7, with TRBD2 matching over 7 bases. Germline loops: CDR1 SNHLY, CDR2 FYNNEI. V lost 10 bases, J lost 0 bases, and 6 bases stayed unmatched. The CDR3 length is 13 residues. In DNA form, the CDR3 reads TGTGCCATCACCGGGGGGAGCTCCTACGAGCAGTACTTC. Protein product: CAITGGSSYEQYF.